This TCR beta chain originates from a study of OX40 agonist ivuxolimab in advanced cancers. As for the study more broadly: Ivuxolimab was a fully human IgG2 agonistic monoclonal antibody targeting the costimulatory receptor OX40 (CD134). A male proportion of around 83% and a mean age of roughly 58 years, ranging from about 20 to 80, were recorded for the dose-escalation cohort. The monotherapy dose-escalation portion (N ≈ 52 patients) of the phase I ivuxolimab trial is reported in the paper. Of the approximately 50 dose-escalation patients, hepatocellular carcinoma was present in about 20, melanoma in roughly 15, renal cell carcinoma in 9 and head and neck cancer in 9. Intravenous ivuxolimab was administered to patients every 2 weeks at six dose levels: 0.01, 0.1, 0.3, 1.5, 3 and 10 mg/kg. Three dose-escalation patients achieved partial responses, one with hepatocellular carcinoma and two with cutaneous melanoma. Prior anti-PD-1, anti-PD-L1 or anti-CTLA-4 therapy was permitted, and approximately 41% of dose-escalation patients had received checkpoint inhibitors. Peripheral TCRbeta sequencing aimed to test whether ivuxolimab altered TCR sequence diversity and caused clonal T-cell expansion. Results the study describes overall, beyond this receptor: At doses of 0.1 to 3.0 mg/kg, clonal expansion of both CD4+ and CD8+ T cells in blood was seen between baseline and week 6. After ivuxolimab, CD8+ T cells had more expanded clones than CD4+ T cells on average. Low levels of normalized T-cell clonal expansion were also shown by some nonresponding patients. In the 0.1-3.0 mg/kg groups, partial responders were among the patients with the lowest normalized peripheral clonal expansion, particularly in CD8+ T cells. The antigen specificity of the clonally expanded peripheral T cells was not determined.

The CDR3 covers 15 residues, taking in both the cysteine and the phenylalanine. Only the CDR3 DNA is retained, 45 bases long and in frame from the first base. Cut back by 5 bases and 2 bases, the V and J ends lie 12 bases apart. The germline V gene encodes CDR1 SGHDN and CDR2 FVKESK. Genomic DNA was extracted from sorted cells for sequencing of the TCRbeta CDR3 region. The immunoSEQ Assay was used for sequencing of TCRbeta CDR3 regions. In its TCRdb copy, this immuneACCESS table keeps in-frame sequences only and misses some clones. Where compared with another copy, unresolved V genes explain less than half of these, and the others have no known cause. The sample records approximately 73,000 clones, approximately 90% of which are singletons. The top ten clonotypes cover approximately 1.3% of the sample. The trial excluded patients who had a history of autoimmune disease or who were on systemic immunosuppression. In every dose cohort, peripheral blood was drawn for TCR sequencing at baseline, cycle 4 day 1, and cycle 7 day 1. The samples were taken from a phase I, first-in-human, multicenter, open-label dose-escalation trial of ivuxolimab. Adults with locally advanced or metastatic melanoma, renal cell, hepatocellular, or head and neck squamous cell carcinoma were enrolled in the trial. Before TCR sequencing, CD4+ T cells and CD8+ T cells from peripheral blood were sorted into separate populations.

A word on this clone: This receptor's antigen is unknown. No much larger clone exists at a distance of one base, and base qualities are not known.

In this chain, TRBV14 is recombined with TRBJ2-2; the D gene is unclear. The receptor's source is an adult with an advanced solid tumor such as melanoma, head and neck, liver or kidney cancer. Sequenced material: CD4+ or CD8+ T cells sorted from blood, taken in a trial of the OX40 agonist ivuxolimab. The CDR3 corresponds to CASSGSWRNTGELFF. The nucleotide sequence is TGTGCCAGCAGCGGCAGTTGGAGAAACACCGGGGAGCTGTTTTTT.